The present entry profiles one TCR beta chain with its context. The data stem from a study of blood T cell repertoires in COVID-19. V shed 4 bases, J shed 3 bases, and the junction held 2 bases outside the gene matches. This CDR3 spans 15 amino acids. The V gene's germline CDR1 is LGHDT and CDR2 YNNKEL (reference sequence). Per the original methods: By means of reference gene primer amplification, nucleated cell counts were estimated. TCRdb's copy holds only in-frame clones and misses some; the assay was immunoSEQ multiplex PCR. The DNA was the basis for D and trimming; V, J and clone size are from that table. The data contain about 34,000 clones, 88% of them seen just once; the ten biggest clones take up 14%.

This clonotype was sampled from a man between 60 and 75 years old with active COVID-19. The rearrangement links TRBV3-1 (or the pseudogene TRBV3-2) to TRBJ2-3; 12 bases agree with TRBD2. The sequenced sample was peripheral blood. The CDR3 region is CASSPGTSGTDTQYF. The CDR3 DNA is TGTGCCAGCAGCCCCGGGACTAGCGGGACAGATACGCAGTATTTT.